This T cell receptor beta chain is from a study of T cell responses to AZD1222 COVID-19 vaccine. Findings of the study overall: It was only after the peak T cell response that any repertoires were sampled. Most donors were white British, females outnumbered males, and clonal diversity was possibly underestimated. Only a handful of AZD1222 recipients tested seropositive at baseline.

The repertoire was sequenced with immunoSEQ multiplex PCR; TCRdb's copy has only in-frame clones and lacks some. The profile shows over 130,000 clones, roughly nine tenths of them singletons. This clone is a singleton in its sample. Its target is not known. Samples with a second dose at about 4 or about 12 weeks were pooled together. Germline V gene sequence: CDR1 LNHNV, CDR2 YYDKDF (reference sequence). V lost 1 base and J 0 bases, leaving 10 bases between the germline ends. The length of the CDR3 is 16 residues. Here the sequenced sample was peripheral blood, taken 28 days after the second AZD1222 dose. The V gene is TRBV15, the J gene TRBJ1-3; D possibly corresponds to TRBD1 (5 bases). The receptor's source is an adult who received the AZD1222 COVID-19 vaccine. The CDR3 nucleotides are TGTGCCACCAGCAGAGTGGTAAGGGGCTCTGGAAACACCATATATTTT. Its protein is CATSRVVRGSGNTIYF.